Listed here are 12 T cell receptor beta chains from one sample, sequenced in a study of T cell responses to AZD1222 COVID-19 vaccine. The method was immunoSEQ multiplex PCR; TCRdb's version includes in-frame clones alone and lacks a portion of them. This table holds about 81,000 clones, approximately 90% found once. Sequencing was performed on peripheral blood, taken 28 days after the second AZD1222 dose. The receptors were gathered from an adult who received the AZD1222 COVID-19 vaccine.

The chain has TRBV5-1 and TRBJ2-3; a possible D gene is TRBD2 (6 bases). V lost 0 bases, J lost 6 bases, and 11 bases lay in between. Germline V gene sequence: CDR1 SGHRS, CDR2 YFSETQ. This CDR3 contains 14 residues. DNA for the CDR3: TGCGCCAGCAGCTTGGGAACGGGGGAGGATACGCAGTATTTT. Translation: CASSLGTGEDTQYF.

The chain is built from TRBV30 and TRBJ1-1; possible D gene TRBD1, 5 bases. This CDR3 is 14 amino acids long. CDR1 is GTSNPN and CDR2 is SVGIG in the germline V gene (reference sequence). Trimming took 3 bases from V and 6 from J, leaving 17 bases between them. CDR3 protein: CAWSGRVDSSEAFF. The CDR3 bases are TGTGCCTGGAGCGGCAGGGTGGATTCTTCTGAAGCTTTCTTT.

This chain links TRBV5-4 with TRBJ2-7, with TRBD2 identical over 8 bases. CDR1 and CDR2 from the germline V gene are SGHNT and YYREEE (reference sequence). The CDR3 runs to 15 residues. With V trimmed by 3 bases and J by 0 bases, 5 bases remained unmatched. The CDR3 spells CASSSPGGSSYEQYF. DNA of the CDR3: TGTGCCAGCAGCTCCCCGGGAGGGAGCTCCTACGAGCAGTACTTC.

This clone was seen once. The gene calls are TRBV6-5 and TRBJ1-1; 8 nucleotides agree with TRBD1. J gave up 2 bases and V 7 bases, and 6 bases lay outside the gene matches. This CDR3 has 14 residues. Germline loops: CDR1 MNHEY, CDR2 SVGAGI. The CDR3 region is CASTLDRVNTEAFF. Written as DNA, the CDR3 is TGTGCCAGCACCCTGGACAGGGTAAACACTGAAGCTTTCTTT.

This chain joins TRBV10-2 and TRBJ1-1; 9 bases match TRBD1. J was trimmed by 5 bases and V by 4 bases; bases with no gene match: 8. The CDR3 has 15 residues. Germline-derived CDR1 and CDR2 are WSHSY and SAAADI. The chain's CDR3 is CASSAGTGLGTEAFF. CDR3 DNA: TGCGCCAGCAGTGCCGGGACAGGGTTGGGAACTGAAGCTTTCTTT.

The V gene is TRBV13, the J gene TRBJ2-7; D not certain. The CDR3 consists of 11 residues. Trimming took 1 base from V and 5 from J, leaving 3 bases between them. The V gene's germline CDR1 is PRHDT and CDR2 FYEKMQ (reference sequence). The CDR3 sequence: CASSLVHEQYF. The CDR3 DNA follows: TGTGCCAGCAGCTTAGTGCACGAGCAGTACTTC.

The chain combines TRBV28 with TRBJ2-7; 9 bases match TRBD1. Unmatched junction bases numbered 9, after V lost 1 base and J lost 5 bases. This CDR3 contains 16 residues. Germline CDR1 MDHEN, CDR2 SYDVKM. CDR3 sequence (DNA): TGTGCCAGCAGTTTATACTCCGGGACAGGGTCCCACGAGCAGTACTTC. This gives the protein CASSLYSGTGSHEQYF.

Here the CDR3 DNA reads TGCAGTGCTAGTTCTCGGGAAGCTAATTCACCCCTCCACTTT. Translated, it gives CSASSREANSPLHF. This rearrangement joins TRBV20-1 to TRBJ1-6; D is unclear. This CDR3 region has 14 residues. Trimming took 3 bases from V and 6 from J, leaving 12 bases between them. Germline CDR1 and CDR2: DFQATT and SNEGSKA (reference sequence).

CDR3 coding DNA: TGCGCCAGCAGCTTTGGGCCCCAGGGGGCTCTCTACGAGCAGTACTTC. It encodes CASSFGPQGALYEQYF. This rearrangement joins TRBV5-1 to TRBJ2-7, with 8 bases identical to TRBD1. Germline trimming cut 2 bases from V and 3 bases from J; bases unmatched to any gene: 10. Germline values: CDR1 SGHRS, CDR2 YFSETQ. The CDR3 covers 16 residues. The variable domain in full, completed from reference TRBV5-1 and TRBJ2-7, reads KAGVTQTPRYLIKTRGQQVTLSCSPISGHRSVSWYQQTPGQGLQFLFEYFSETQRNKGNFPGRFSGRQFSNSRSEMNVSTLELGDSALYLCASSFGPQGALYEQYFGPGTRLTVT.

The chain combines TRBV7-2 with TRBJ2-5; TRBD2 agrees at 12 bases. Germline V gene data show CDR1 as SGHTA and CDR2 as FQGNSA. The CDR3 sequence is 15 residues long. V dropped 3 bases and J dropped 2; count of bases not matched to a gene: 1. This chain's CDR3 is CASSFTSGRQETQYF. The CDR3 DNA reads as TGTGCCAGCAGCTTTACTAGCGGGAGGCAAGAGACCCAGTACTTC.

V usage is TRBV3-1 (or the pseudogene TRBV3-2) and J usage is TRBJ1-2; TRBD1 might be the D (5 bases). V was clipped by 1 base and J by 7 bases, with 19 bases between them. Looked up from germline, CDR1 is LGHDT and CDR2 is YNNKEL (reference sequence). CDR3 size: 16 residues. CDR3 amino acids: CASSQAPGGTKSGYTF. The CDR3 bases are TGTGCCAGCAGCCAAGCCCCGGGAGGGACTAAGAGTGGCTACACCTTC.

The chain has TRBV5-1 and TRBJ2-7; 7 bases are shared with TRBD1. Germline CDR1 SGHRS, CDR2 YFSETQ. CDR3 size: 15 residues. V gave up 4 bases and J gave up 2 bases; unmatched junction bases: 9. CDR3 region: CASSATGTEPYEQYF. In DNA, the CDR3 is TGCGCCAGCAGCGCCACCGGGACAGAGCCCTACGAGCAGTACTTC.